This is a list of T cell receptor beta chains from one sample in a study of early T cells in non-severe SARS-CoV-2 infection. TCRdb itself ran the 5' RACE reads through MiXCR, one entry per CDR3 protein. The sample carries about 54,000 distinct CDR3 sequences, about 7.7% recorded once. The source was whole blood, collected at baseline. These receptors were taken from an adult who was a healthcare worker with PCR-confirmed SARS-CoV-2 infection or an uninfected control (not recorded which). Each CDR3 is given with its conserved first and last residue. D genes are given only for firm matches. The size of a clone is reported for some rows only, either as once, few or many, or as a class for expanded clones.

V gene: TRBV7-6; clone size: many; D gene: TRBD2; J gene: TRBJ2-3; CDR3 DNA: TGTGCCAGCAGCCAAAGTATCCTGGCGGGAGGGCCAGGGGATACGCAGTATTTT; CDR3 protein: CASSQSILAGGPGDTQYF
V gene: TRBV11-2; clone size: many; D gene: -; J gene: TRBJ2-5; CDR3 DNA: TGTGCCAGCAGCTTAGTACTGGCCGTTTCCCCACAAGAGACCCAGTACTTC; CDR3 protein: CASSLVLAVSPQETQYF
V gene: TRBV29-1; clone size: many; D gene: -; J gene: TRBJ2-7; CDR3 DNA: TGCAGCGTTGTCTTAGGGGACTACGAGCAGTACTTC; CDR3 protein: CSVVLGDYEQYF
V gene: TRBV7-6; clone size: many; D gene: TRBD2; J gene: TRBJ2-1; CDR3 DNA: TGTGCCAGCAGCTTAGCAGCGGGACCGTACAATGAGCAGTTCTTC; CDR3 protein: CASSLAAGPYNEQFF
V gene: TRBV28; clone size: many; D gene: TRBD1; J gene: TRBJ1-5; CDR3 DNA: TGTGCCAGCAGTGCACCGGGACAGGGTAGGAGCAATCAGCCCCAGCATTTT; CDR3 protein: CASSAPGQGRSNQPQHF
V gene: TRBV10-3; clone size: many; D gene: -; J gene: TRBJ2-6; CDR3 DNA: TGTGCCATCAGTGAGCCACAGGGAAAAGCTGGGGCCAACGTCCTGACTTTC; CDR3 protein: CAISEPQGKAGANVLTF
V gene: TRBV10-3; clone size: -; D gene: -; J gene: TRBJ2-3; CDR3 DNA: TGTGCCATCAGCCGAGATAGCACAGATACGCAGTATTTT; CDR3 protein: CAISRDSTDTQYF
V gene: TRBV14; clone size: -; D gene: -; J gene: TRBJ2-1; CDR3 DNA: TGTGCCAGCAGCCAAATAACAGGGTCGTGGCATGAGCAGTTCTTC; CDR3 protein: CASSQITGSWHEQFF
V gene: TRBV12-3/TRBV12-4; clone size: few; D gene: TRBD1; J gene: TRBJ1-6; CDR3 DNA: TGTGCCAGCAGTTACACCGGACAGGGGGATTCACCCCTCCACTTT; CDR3 protein: CASSYTGQGDSPLHF
V gene: TRBV7-2; clone size: -; D gene: TRBD1; J gene: TRBJ2-3; CDR3 DNA: TGTGCCAGCAGCTTAGACCCAGGGGGTGGAGCAGATACGCAGTATTTT; CDR3 protein: CASSLDPGGGADTQYF
V gene: TRBV27; clone size: many; D gene: -; J gene: TRBJ2-1; CDR3 DNA: TGTGCCAGCAGTCGGCCGGGCAATGAGCAGTTCTTC; CDR3 protein: CASSRPGNEQFF